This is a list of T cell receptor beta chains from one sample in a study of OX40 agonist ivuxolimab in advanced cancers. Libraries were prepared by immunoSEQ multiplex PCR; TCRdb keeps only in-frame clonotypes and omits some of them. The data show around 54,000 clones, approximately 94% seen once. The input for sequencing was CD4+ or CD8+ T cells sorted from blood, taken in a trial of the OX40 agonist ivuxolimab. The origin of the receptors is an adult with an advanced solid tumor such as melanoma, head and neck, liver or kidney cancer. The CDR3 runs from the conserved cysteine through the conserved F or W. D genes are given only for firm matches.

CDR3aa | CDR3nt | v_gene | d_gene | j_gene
CARPSLPGHEIFTDTQYF | TGTGCCAGACCGTCCCTCCCGGGCCACGAAATCTTCACAGATACGCAGTATTTT | TRBV21-1 | NA | TRBJ2-3
CASSLDADLLYEQYF | TGTGCCAGCAGCTTAGATGCGGACTTACTCTACGAGCAGTACTTC | TRBV7-2 | NA | TRBJ2-7
CASSVARGPNTGELFF | TGTGCCAGCAGCGTAGCTCGGGGGCCGAACACCGGGGAGCTGTTTTTT | TRBV9 | NA | TRBJ2-2
CSVVGWGHNEQFF | TGCAGCGTTGTGGGGTGGGGGCACAATGAGCAGTTCTTC | TRBV29-1 | NA | TRBJ2-1
CASSPPGTSQNIQYF | TGTGCCAGCAGCCCTCCTGGGACTAGTCAAAACATTCAGTACTTC | TRBV9 | TRBD2 | TRBJ2-4
CASSIRFSGNTIYF | TGTGCCAGCAGTATTCGCTTCTCTGGAAACACCATATATTTT | TRBV6-5 | NA | TRBJ1-3
CASSPGTGVETQYF | TGTGCCAGCAGCCCGGGGACAGGGGTAGAGACCCAGTACTTC | TRBV7-9 | TRBD1 | TRBJ2-5
CASSHQDAAGQPQHF | TGTGCCAGTAGTCATCAAGACGCGGCTGGTCAGCCCCAGCATTTT | TRBV19 | NA | TRBJ1-5
CASSSESTDTQYF | TGTGCCAGCAGCTCCGAGAGCACAGATACGCAGTATTTT | TRBV13 | NA | TRBJ2-3
CASSLEEQRAKNIQYF | TGCGCCAGCAGCTTGGAGGAACAGCGAGCCAAAAACATTCAGTACTTC | TRBV5-1 | NA | TRBJ2-4
CASSLLAGSDEQYF | TGTGCCAGCAGCTTACTAGCGGGATCCGACGAGCAGTACTTC | TRBV7-6 | TRBD2 | TRBJ2-7
CSVDSGGYTF | TGCAGCGTTGATTCGGGGGGCTACACCTTC | TRBV29-1 | NA | TRBJ1-2
CASSLSTSGLHEQYF | TGTGCCAGCAGTTTATCTACTAGCGGGCTTCACGAGCAGTACTTC | TRBV27 | TRBD2 | TRBJ2-7
CASHPGNYEQYF | TGTGCCAGCCACCCGGGAAACTACGAGCAGTACTTC | TRBV2 | NA | TRBJ2-7
CASSVGPPYEQYF | TGTGCCAGCAGCGTAGGCCCACCCTACGAGCAGTACTTC | TRBV9 | NA | TRBJ2-7
CASSPEIRNTIYF | TGTGCCAGCAGCCCGGAAATTCGAAACACCATATATTTT | TRBV7-9 | NA | TRBJ1-3
CASSESPWGREETQYF | TGTGCCAGCAGTGAATCCCCATGGGGCAGGGAAGAGACCCAGTACTTC | TRBV2 | NA | TRBJ2-5
CASSHRGGGRNTGELFF | TGCGCCAGCAGCCACCGAGGGGGCGGGAGGAACACCGGGGAGCTGTTTTTT | TRBV4-3 | NA | TRBJ2-2
CASSPEGGLITDTQYF | TGTGCCAGCAGTCCTGAGGGGGGGCTTATCACAGATACGCAGTATTTT | TRBV27 | NA | TRBJ2-3
CASSQYQGGADTQYF | TGCGCCAGCAGCCAATACCAGGGTGGTGCAGATACGCAGTATTTT | TRBV4-1 | NA | TRBJ2-3
CASSYSGLVGTYEQYF | TGTGCCAGCAGTTACTCTGGCCTAGTGGGTACCTACGAGCAGTACTTC | TRBV6-6 | NA | TRBJ2-7
CASSEVFPGRGNEQFF | TGTGCCAGCAGTGAAGTTTTTCCCGGGCGAGGCAATGAGCAGTTCTTC | TRBV2 | NA | TRBJ2-1
CASSVGSGLSNEQFF | TGTGCCAGCAGCGTAGGGAGCGGGCTTAGCAATGAGCAGTTCTTC | TRBV9 | NA | TRBJ2-1
CASSGWDVHNEQFF | TGTGCCAGCAGCGGGTGGGACGTTCACAATGAGCAGTTCTTC | TRBV9 | NA | TRBJ2-1
CASSHAAYEQYF | TGTGCCAGCAGCCACGCCGCGTACGAGCAGTACTTC | TRBV14 | NA | TRBJ2-7
CASSVTAGGGVETQYF | TGTGCCAGCAGCGTAACGGCGGGAGGGGGAGTTGAGACCCAGTACTTC | TRBV9 | TRBD2 | TRBJ2-5
CASSSLAGGPNEQFF | TGTGCCAGCAGCTCCCTAGCGGGAGGGCCGAATGAGCAGTTCTTC | TRBV5-4 | TRBD2 | TRBJ2-1
CASSSRNSNNQPQHF | TGTGCCAGTAGTTCGCGGAACTCGAATAATCAGCCCCAGCATTTT | TRBV19 | NA | TRBJ1-5
CASSLVGDSSYEQYF | TGTGCCAGCAGCTTGGTCGGGGACAGTTCCTACGAGCAGTACTTC | TRBV5-6 | TRBD1 | TRBJ2-7
CASSLRQGVEKLFF | TGTGCCAGCAGTTTGCGCCAGGGAGTGGAAAAACTGTTTTTT | TRBV28 | NA | TRBJ1-4
CASSFGETNTEAFF | TGTGCCAGCAGTTTCGGGGAGACGAACACTGAAGCTTTCTTT | TRBV28 | NA | TRBJ1-1
CASSPWGATSTDTQYF | TGTGCCAGCAGCCCCTGGGGAGCGACTAGCACAGATACGCAGTATTTT | TRBV7-2 | NA | TRBJ2-3
CASSLEAGLMSETQYF | TGTGCCAGCAGCTTAGAGGCAGGGTTGATGAGTGAGACCCAGTACTTC | TRBV7-6 | NA | TRBJ2-5
CASSPTGGVSTDTQYF | TGTGCCAGCAGTCCCACTGGGGGGGTAAGCACAGATACGCAGTATTTT | TRBV27 | TRBD2 | TRBJ2-3
CASSLFRKTDTQYF | TGTGCCAGCAGTTTATTCAGGAAAACGGATACGCAGTATTTT | TRBV28 | NA | TRBJ2-3
CASAPVPGGTSTDTQYF | TGTGCCAGCGCCCCTGTGCCGGGAGGTACTAGCACAGATACGCAGTATTTT | TRBV2 | TRBD2 | TRBJ2-3
CASSLRDSTDTQYF | TGTGCCAGCAGTCTCCGGGACAGCACAGATACGCAGTATTTT | TRBV28 | NA | TRBJ2-3
CASSLVGGLGTDTQYF | TGTGCCAGCAGCTTAGTAGGGGGCTTGGGTACAGATACGCAGTATTTT | TRBV7-9 | TRBD1 | TRBJ2-3
CAWSVGTGGGYTF | TGTGCCTGGAGTGTAGGGACAGGGGGCGGCTACACCTTC | TRBV30 | TRBD1 | TRBJ1-2